This T cell receptor (beta chain) was obtained from a study of T cells in Graves' hyperthyroidism and ophthalmopathy. This clonotype came up many times. Amplification targeted TCR beta CDR3 regions from RNA transcripts. The HTBI primer set drove a first-round RT-PCR of the TCR CDR3. TCRdb re-called the multiplex PCR reads through MiXCR, storing one row per CDR3 protein. The data show about half a million distinct CDR3 sequences, less than 25% seen once. Germline V gene sequence: CDR1 MNHEY, CDR2 SMNVEV (reference sequence). V shed 5 bases, J shed 4 bases, and the junction held 4 bases outside the gene matches. The CDR3 has 13 residues.

This clonotype was obtained from a woman aged 25 to 39 with Graves' ophthalmopathy. V is TRBV27 and J is TRBJ1-1; TRBD1 matches at 7 bases. Sequenced: blood. CDR3 protein: CASSPWDSTEAFF. The DNA for the CDR3 is TGTGCCAGCAGTCCCTGGGACAGCACTGAAGCTTTCTTT.